The clone carrying this T cell receptor (beta chain) was counted only a few times. Mismatch with germline at one junction end may stem from a read error. The sample comes from a study of T-cell reconstitution after alpha-beta-depleted transplantation in children. Preparation of the TCRbeta library involved a method that used unique molecular identifiers. MiXCR was run by TCRdb on the PCR reads, yielding one entry per CDR3 protein. The table has about 580,000 distinct CDR3 sequences, approximately 22% seen once. Germline V gene data show CDR1 as SSHAT and CDR2 as FNYEAQ (reference sequence). There are 14 residues in the CDR3.

V usage is TRBV7-7 and J usage is TRBJ2-1, with D possibly TRBD2 on 7 matching bases. The sample was PBMCs, mostly from graft donor cells, taken 360 days after TCRalphabeta/CD19-depleted stem cell transplant. The TCR originated in a boy in the first two years of life who had a stem cell transplant for acute myeloid leukemia, so the T cells may come from the graft donor. CDR3 sequence (DNA): TGTGCCAGCGGCTTAGGGGGGGGCTACAATGAGCAGTTCTTC. This translates into CASGLGGGYNEQFF.